The 31 T cell receptor beta chains presented below share a single source sample, sequenced in a study of T cell repertoires in cytomegalovirus infection. MiXCR was run by TCRdb on the reads, yielding one entry per CDR3 protein. The sample has 90,000 to 120,000 distinct CDR3 sequences; 20% to 30% are singletons. Source material: CD8+ T cells from PBMCs. The origin of the receptors is a human donor in good health (CMV status not recorded). Some clones in this sample may be carry-over from other donors' samples.

This chain joins TRBV20-1 and TRBJ2-1; D uncertain. The V end lost 0 bases, the J end lost 0 bases, and 9 bases lay between the germline ends. The CDR3 loop spans 15 amino acids. Germline loops: CDR1 DFQATT, CDR2 SNEGSKA (reference sequence). The CDR3 coding sequence is TGCAGTGCTAGAGAATCGGGTAGCTCCTACAATGAGCAGTTCTTC. Residues: CSARESGSSYNEQFF.

This clonotype has just a few counts. The V gene is TRBV20-1, the J gene TRBJ2-1, with TRBD2 identical over 12 bases. With V trimmed by 3 bases and J by 7 bases, 4 bases remained unmatched. CDR1 and CDR2 (germline): DFQATT, SNEGSKA (reference sequence). The CDR3 totals 14 residues. The CDR3 DNA follows: TGCAGTGCTAGTCGACTAGCGGGGGCGAATGAGCAGTTCTTC. Encoded protein: CSASRLAGANEQFF.

The chain recombines TRBV24-1 with TRBJ1-3, with 7 bases matching TRBD1. After removal of 4 bases from V and 0 bases from J, the junction contained 5 bases not matched to a gene. The germline V gene encodes CDR1 KGHDR and CDR2 SFDVKD. The CDR3 has 16 residues. CDR3 sequence (DNA): TGTGCCACCAGTGACCCGAGGGACAGCTCTGGAAACACCATATATTTT. This encodes CATSDPRDSSGNTIYF.

The chain is built from TRBV7-2 and TRBJ1-6; maybe TRBD1 (5 bases). The CDR3 sequence is 14 residues long. V lost 5 bases and J lost 6, with 11 bases in between. Per germline, CDR1 SGHTA and CDR2 FQGNSA. For the CDR3, the DNA is TGTGCCAGCAGCCCCCTGGGGGGTAATTCACCCCTCCACTTT. It is translated as CASSPLGGNSPLHF.

This clonotype has at least ten counts. This sequence joins TRBV19 and TRBJ1-1, with a possible D match to TRBD1 (5 bases). CDR1 is LNHDA and CDR2 is SQIVND in the germline V gene (reference sequence). This CDR3 comprises 15 residues. Trimming shortened V by 5 bases and J by 0 bases, and 13 bases separated the two germline ends. CDR3 in amino acids: CASSPWTDMNTEAFF. As DNA, the CDR3 is TGTGCCAGTAGTCCTTGGACGGACATGAACACTGAAGCTTTCTTT.

The table lists this clonotype with a few counts. The CDR3 nucleotides are TGTGCCAGCACCCAAAGCCGGGGGGAGCAGTACTTC. Protein product: CASTQSRGEQYF. The chain carries TRBV6-2 or TRBV6-3 and TRBJ2-7; tentative D call: TRBD2 (6 bases). There are 12 residues in the CDR3. CDR1 MNHEY and CDR2 SVGEGT come from the germline V gene. V lost 7 bases to trimming and J lost 7 bases, with 14 bases between them.

This clonotype was detected ten times or more. The chain combines TRBV7-8 with TRBJ1-1; D unclear. This CDR3 spans 14 amino acids. V lost 5 bases and J 0 bases, leaving 10 bases between the germline ends. Germline V gene data show CDR1 as SGHVS and CDR2 as FQNEAQ. The CDR3 spells CASSETQLNTEAFF. As DNA, the CDR3 is TGTGCCAGCAGCGAAACCCAGCTGAACACTGAAGCTTTCTTT.

This clonotype appeared many times. The rearrangement joins TRBV7-6 to TRBJ2-2, with 13 bases aligning to TRBD2. The germline CDR1 and CDR2 sequences are SGHVS and FNYEAQ. J lost 4 bases, V lost 3 bases, and 5 bases had no gene match. This CDR3 is built from 17 residues. The CDR3 spells CASSLRTSGRGTGELFF. CDR3 sequence (DNA): TGTGCCAGCAGCTTGAGGACTAGCGGGAGAGGCACCGGGGAGCTGTTTTTT.

V and J are TRBV20-1 and TRBJ2-1; TRBD2 aligns across 8 bases. The CDR3 is made up of 14 amino acids. Germline V gene data show CDR1 as DFQATT and CDR2 as SNEGSKA (reference sequence). Losses at the gene ends were 5 bases for V and 1 base for J; bases not matched to a gene: 4. The chain's CDR3 is CSAVSGRSYNEQFF. CDR3 nucleotides: TGCAGTGCTGTCAGCGGGAGATCCTACAATGAGCAGTTCTTC.

This clonotype was counted a few times. The chain links TRBV28 to TRBJ2-5, with a weak D call TRBD2 (5 bases). Germline CDR1 and CDR2: MDHEN and SYDVKM. With 4 bases removed from V and 5 bases from J, the gap between germline ends came to 11 bases. The CDR3 loop spans 13 amino acids. The CDR3 spells CASSWTGRETQYF. CDR3 nucleotide sequence: TGTGCCAGCAGTTGGACGGGAAGGGAGACCCAGTACTTC.

This clonotype has a handful of counts. V is TRBV7-9 and J is TRBJ2-7; TRBD1 matches at 7 bases. CDR3 length: 15 amino acids. Unmatched junction bases numbered 7, after V lost 0 bases and J lost 5 bases. Germline V gene data show CDR1 as SEHNR and CDR2 as FQNEAQ (reference sequence). CDR3 DNA sequence: TGTGCCAGCAGCTTAGCACAGGGGAAGATCGACGAGCAGTACTTC. Protein product: CASSLAQGKIDEQYF.

The table lists this clonotype with many counts. The chain recombines TRBV28 with TRBJ1-1, with D maybe TRBD1 (6 bases). Germline CDR1 MDHEN, CDR2 SYDVKM. The V gene lost 5 bases and the J gene lost 4 bases, with 14 bases spanning the gap. The CDR3 runs to 14 residues. In DNA, the CDR3 is TGTGCCAGCAGTCCACGAGGGGGTGGCACTGAAGCTTTCTTT. Protein sequence: CASSPRGGGTEAFF.

The chain is built from TRBV18 and TRBJ2-7; D tentatively reads TRBD1 or TRBD2 (5 bases each). Germline loops: CDR1 KGHSH, CDR2 LQKENI. With 2 bases removed from V and 5 bases from J, the gap between germline ends came to 10 bases. CDR3 size: 13 residues. The CDR3: CASSPGTRDEQYF. CDR3 DNA sequence: TGTGCCAGCTCACCAGGGACCCGCGACGAGCAGTACTTC. Combining the CDR3 with reference TRBV18 and TRBJ2-7 gives the whole variable domain NAGVMQNPRHLVRRRGQEARLRCSPMKGHSHVYWYRQLPEEGLKFMVYLQKENIIDESGMPKERFSAEFPKEGPSILRIQQVVRGDSAAYFCASSPGTRDEQYFGPGTRLTVT.

This clonotype has ten or more counts. The rearrangement links TRBV7-8 to TRBJ2-7, with D uncertain. Germline lookup yields CDR1 SGHVS and CDR2 FQNEAQ. The CDR3 has 12 residues. V gave up 2 bases and J gave up 3 bases, with 5 bases separating them. As DNA, the CDR3 is TGTGCCAGCAGCTTAAGCAACTACGAGCAGTACTTC. Amino acid sequence: CASSLSNYEQYF.

This clonotype was observed a handful of times. V usage is TRBV19 and J usage is TRBJ2-7; D may match TRBD1 or TRBD2 (5 bases each). This CDR3 is 13 amino acids long. Trimming shortened V by 6 bases and J by 3 bases, and 12 bases separated the two germline ends. The germline gives CDR1 LNHDA, CDR2 SQIVND (reference sequence). The CDR3 loop reads CASRDSGIYEQYF. In DNA, the CDR3 is TGTGCCAGTAGGGACTCAGGGATCTACGAGCAGTACTTC.

The chain employs TRBV10-3 and TRBJ2-7, with 11 bases fitting TRBD1. The germline CDR1 and CDR2 sequences are ENHRY and SYGVKD. J lost 2 bases, V lost 5 bases, and 2 bases had no gene match. The CDR3 sequence is 14 residues long. The CDR3 reads CAISRDRGTYEQYF. For the CDR3, the DNA is TGTGCCATCAGTCGGGACAGGGGGACCTACGAGCAGTACTTC.

This clonotype was detected only a few times. J is TRBJ2-3 and V is TRBV28; no definite D call. CDR3 length: 14 amino acids. The germline gives CDR1 MDHEN, CDR2 SYDVKM. V was cut by 4 bases and J by 2 bases, with 10 bases left in between. CDR3 nucleotide sequence: TGTGCCAGCAGTTACCTCCGAGTCACAGATACGCAGTATTTT. It translates to CASSYLRVTDTQYF.

The CDR3 loop reads CASSYGVPYEQYF. The CDR3 DNA sequence: TGTGCCAGCAGTTACGGGGTCCCCTACGAGCAGTACTTC. The rearrangement links TRBV6-2 or TRBV6-3 to TRBJ2-7; D is uncertain. The CDR3 is 13 residues long. V lost 2 bases, J lost 2 bases, and 7 bases lay in between. The germline CDR1 and CDR2 sequences are MNHEY and SVGEGT.

This clonotype showed up just a few times. This chain connects TRBV6-2 or TRBV6-3 to TRBJ1-1, with D possibly being TRBD1 (5 bases). The CDR3 runs to 14 residues. Germline V gene lookup returns CDR1 MNHEY and CDR2 SVGEGT. With 6 bases removed from V and 4 bases from J, the gap between germline ends came to 15 bases. The CDR3 spells CASSQYLRGTEAFF. For the CDR3, the DNA is TGTGCCAGCAGCCAGTACTTGAGGGGCACTGAAGCTTTCTTT.

J is TRBJ2-7 and V is TRBV6-6; 9 bases agree with TRBD2. Germline CDR1 MNHNY, CDR2 SVGAGI (reference sequence). The CDR3 runs 17 residues. The V and J ends lost 0 bases and 0 bases, in that order; junction bases with no gene match: 6. The CDR3 DNA reads as TGTGCCAGCAGTTACTCGCATAGGACTAGCGACTCCTACGAGCAGTACTTC. This encodes CASSYSHRTSDSYEQYF.

The chain employs TRBV27 and TRBJ2-1, with 7 bases matching TRBD2. J lost 6 bases, V lost 7 bases, and 9 bases had no gene match. CDR1 is MNHEY, CDR2 SMNVEV, per germline (reference sequence). CDR3 size: 14 residues. Written as DNA, the CDR3 is TGTGCCAGCACAAGTGCGGGAGCCGGCAATGAGCAGTTCTTC. This codes for CASTSAGAGNEQFF.

This clonotype was detected many times. J is TRBJ2-1 and V is TRBV7-8; D is uncertain. Trimming shortened V by 2 bases and J by 7 bases, and 27 bases separated the two germline ends. Germline V gene data show CDR1 as SGHVS and CDR2 as FQNEAQ. The CDR3 consists of 19 residues. The CDR3 DNA reads TGTGCCAGCAGCTTATCAATAGGCGGCATAGTAGGAGAGCTTAATGAGCAGTTCTTC. Encoded protein: CASSLSIGGIVGELNEQFF.

This clonotype was counted at least ten times. This sequence joins TRBV14 and TRBJ2-2; D is undetermined. Germline CDR1 SGHDN, CDR2 FVKESK. The CDR3 sequence is 16 residues long. Trimming stripped 6 bases from V and 6 bases from J, with 20 bases between. CDR3 DNA: TGTGCCAGCAGAGAGCACCGTACTTTGGGCGCCGGGGAGCTGTTTTTT. It encodes CASREHRTLGAGELFF. The whole variable domain, remainder taken from reference TRBV14 and TRBJ2-2, is EAGVTQFPSHSVIEKGQTVTLRCDPISGHDNLYWYRRVMGKEIKFLLHFVKESKQDESGMPNNRFLAERTGGTYSTLKVQPAELEDSGVYFCASREHRTLGAGELFFGEGSRLTVL.

The chain employs TRBV23-1 and TRBJ2-2, with D perhaps matching TRBD1 (6 bases). Being an ORF, TRBV23-1 has a function that is uncertain. Trimming removed 7 bases at V and 1 base at J, with 10 bases between. The CDR3 has 14 amino acids. CDR3 loop: CASTDRRNTGELFF. Here the CDR3 DNA reads TGCGCCAGCACCGACAGGCGGAACACCGGGGAGCTGTTTTTT.

This clonotype was seen a handful of times. This chain joins TRBV28 and TRBJ2-7, with 8 bases lining up with TRBD1. CDR1 is MDHEN, CDR2 SYDVKM, per germline. Trimming took 8 bases from V and 5 from J; bases not matched to a gene: 11. CDR3 size: 14 residues. The CDR3 DNA reads TGTGCCAGCGGATCTTCAGGGGGCGGCGACGAGCAGTACTTC. It specifies CASGSSGGGDEQYF.

This clonotype was seen more than once but under ten times. The chain combines TRBV14 with TRBJ2-1; tentatively, D is TRBD1 or TRBD2 (5 bases each). Germline V lookup: CDR1 SGHDN, CDR2 FVKESK. Trimming shortened V by 3 bases and J by 0 bases, and 6 bases separated the two germline ends. CDR3 length equals 14 residues. Here the CDR3 reads CASSHGTSYNEQFF. The CDR3 bases are TGTGCCAGCAGCCACGGGACCTCCTACAATGAGCAGTTCTTC.

In regard to this clonotype: Since no conserved phenylalanine or tryptophan closes the CDR3, a read error is the likely cause. V and J are TRBV7-2 and TRBJ2-7; 11 bases are shared with TRBD2. Trimming cost V 6 bases and J 7 bases; bases outside gene matches: 11. Per the germline V gene, CDR1 is SGHTA and CDR2 is FQGNSA. This CDR3 is built from 15 residues. The CDR3 region is CASSSSGGSTGEQYL. DNA for the CDR3: TGTGCCAGCAGTTCTAGCGGGGGGTCGACCGGGGAGCAGTACCTT.

The chain uses TRBV29-1 and TRBJ2-3, with TRBD2 matching over 7 bases. The J segment lost 8 bases and the V segment lost 3 bases, leaving 11 bases of the junction unmatched. CDR1 and CDR2 (germline): SQVTM, ANQGSEA. The CDR3 runs 14 residues. CDR3 in DNA: TGCAGCGTTGAGGGAGGGCTCGAAATGGGTACGCAGTATTTT. As protein: CSVEGGLEMGTQYF.

This clonotype was found a few times. This rearrangement joins TRBV7-3 to TRBJ2-2; 10 bases are shared with TRBD1. Losses at the gene ends were 5 bases for V and 1 base for J; bases not matched to a gene: 4. The germline V gene encodes CDR1 SGHTA and CDR2 FQGTGA. This CDR3 is built from 16 residues. CDR3 sequence: CASSTTGGGNTGELFF. The CDR3 bases are TGTGCCAGCAGCACGACAGGGGGCGGGAACACCGGGGAGCTGTTTTTT.

This clonotype appeared a few times. The chain carries TRBV7-9 and TRBJ2-3; 9 bases fit TRBD1. V shed 5 bases, J shed 3 bases, and the junction held 6 bases outside the gene matches. In germline, CDR1 is SEHNR, CDR2 FQNEAQ (reference sequence). This CDR3 region has 15 residues. This CDR3 reads CASSKTGGATDTQYF. CDR3 sequence (DNA): TGTGCCAGCAGCAAAACAGGGGGCGCAACAGATACGCAGTATTTT.

This chain connects TRBV28 to TRBJ1-5, with 7 bases identical to TRBD1. The CDR3 extends over 14 amino acids. Trimming removed 5 bases from V and 4 bases from J; junction bases left unmatched: 5. Germline V gene data show CDR1 as MDHEN and CDR2 as SYDVKM. This chain's CDR3 is CASSPTGLNQPQHF. CDR3 bases: TGTGCCAGCAGTCCGACAGGGCTTAATCAGCCCCAGCATTTT.